The 21 T cell receptor beta chains given below trace back to one sample, sequenced in a study of blood T cell repertoires in COVID-19. Sequencing was performed with immunoSEQ multiplex PCR; in TCRdb, only in-frame clones are kept and a portion is missing. The data contain 300,000 to 400,000 clones, about 90% of them singletons. Material for sequencing was peripheral blood. These receptors all stem from a woman aged 18-29 years who had recovered from COVID-19.

This chain links TRBV5-4 with TRBJ1-2; D possibly corresponds to TRBD1 (5 bases). This CDR3 has 13 residues. From germline, CDR1 is SGHNT and CDR2 YYREEE (reference sequence). V lost 2 bases and J lost 6, with 11 bases in between. CDR3 sequence: CASSLRQTHGYTF. Here the CDR3 DNA reads TGTGCCAGCAGCTTACGACAGACTCATGGCTACACCTTC.

In this sample, this clone turned up once. J is TRBJ2-5 and V is TRBV7-2; TRBD2 agrees at 7 bases. This CDR3 comprises 15 residues. Germline loops: CDR1 SGHTA, CDR2 FQGNSA. V was pared by 0 bases and J by 1 base, with 2 bases of the junction left unmatched. The CDR3, as DNA: TGTGCCAGCAGCTTAGCGGGAGGGTCCCAAGAGACCCAGTACTTC. This translates into CASSLAGGSQETQYF.

Turning to this clone: The sample has other DNA sequences that encode this CDR3 too. The rearrangement uses TRBV7-9 and TRBJ1-1, with TRBD1 matching 8 bases. In germline, CDR1 is SEHNR, CDR2 FQNEAQ (reference sequence). Trimming at V came to 4 bases and at J to 4 bases, leaving 2 bases not matched to a gene. The CDR3 runs to 13 residues. In DNA, the CDR3 is TGTGCCAGCAGCTCACAGGGGGGCACTGAAGCTTTCTTT. Protein: CASSSQGGTEAFF.

This sequence joins TRBV3-1 (or the pseudogene TRBV3-2) and TRBJ1-1; 7 nucleotides agree with TRBD1. The CDR3 spans 13 residues. Germline V lookup: CDR1 LGHDT, CDR2 YNNKEL (reference sequence). The ends lost 5 bases at V and 7 bases at J; junction bases unmatched: 7. In DNA, the CDR3 is TGTGCCAGCAGCTATTCCGGGACAGTTGAAGCTTTCTTT. The encoded protein is CASSYSGTVEAFF.

The DNA for the CDR3 is TGCGCCAGCAGCTTGGATGGTATCAGTGAAGCTTTCTTT. It yields the protein CASSLDGISEAFF. The chain has TRBV5-1 and TRBJ1-1; D call uncertain. V was shortened by 0 bases and J by 7 bases, with 10 bases between the two germline ends. The CDR3 loop spans 13 amino acids. From germline, CDR1 is SGHRS and CDR2 YFSETQ.

This clone appeared a few times. The chain is built from TRBV14 and TRBJ1-1; 8 nucleotides agree with TRBD1. The CDR3 extends over 15 amino acids. After removal of 4 bases from V and 5 bases from J, the junction contained 9 bases not matched to a gene. CDR1 and CDR2 from the germline V gene are SGHDN and FVKESK. CDR3 residues: CASSPLGQGSTEAFF. CDR3 DNA: TGTGCCAGCAGCCCCCTAGGACAGGGTAGTACTGAAGCTTTCTTT.

This clone was observed a single time. The CDR3 spells CASSGSSAVDTQYF. The DNA for the CDR3 is TGCGCCAGCAGTGGTTCTAGCGCGGTCGATACGCAGTATTTT. The chain uses TRBV10-1 and TRBJ2-3; possible D gene TRBD2, 6 bases. In germline, CDR1 is WNHNN, CDR2 SYGVQD (reference sequence). This CDR3 contains 14 residues. V lost 4 bases and J 6 bases, leaving 14 bases between the germline ends.

The CDR3 sequence: CASSIWGQGGKQSGNTIYF. The CDR3 DNA reads as TGTGCCAGTAGTATCTGGGGACAGGGCGGGAAGCAGTCTGGAAACACCATATATTTT. The chain carries TRBV19 and TRBJ1-3, with 9 bases fitting TRBD1. There are 19 residues in the CDR3. Germline V gene lookup returns CDR1 LNHDA and CDR2 SQIVND (reference sequence). V lost 3 bases and J lost 1; bases outside the gene matches: 13.

This chain uses TRBV13 with TRBJ2-5; 7 nucleotides line up with TRBD2. Looked up from germline, CDR1 is PRHDT and CDR2 is FYEKMQ (reference sequence). V lost 2 bases to trimming and J lost 5 bases; unmatched junction nucleotides: 5. The CDR3 has 14 residues. The CDR3 nucleotides are TGTGCCAGCAGCTTACCGGGAGGTGCGGAGACCCAGTACTTC. Residues: CASSLPGGAETQYF. The full variable domain, its missing parts supplied by reference TRBV13 and TRBJ2-5, is AAGVIQSPRHLIKEKRETATLKCYPIPRHDTVYWYQQGPGQDPQFLISFYEKMQSDKGSIPDRFSAQQFSDYHSELNMSSLELGDSALYFCASSLPGGAETQYFGPGTRLLVL.

The V call is TRBV18, the J call TRBJ1-6, with D possibly being TRBD1 (5 bases). Germline CDR1 reads KGHSH; CDR2 reads LQKENI. Between the trimmed V and J ends, which lost 3 bases and 14 bases, there was a span of 14 bases. The CDR3 contains 13 residues. The CDR3 DNA reads TGTGCCAGCTCACCCCCCGGGGGGACGACCCTCCACTTT. Its translation: CASSPPGGTTLHF.

The chain links TRBV2 to TRBJ2-2, with TRBD2 matching over 8 bases. CDR1 is SNHLY and CDR2 is FYNNEI in the germline V gene. The junction had 9 bases not matched to a gene; V was cut back by 6 bases and J by 6 bases. The CDR3 has 15 amino acids. The CDR3, as DNA: TGTGCCAGCAGCGCCGGACGACTAGCGTCCGGGGAGCTGTTTTTT. Residues: CASSAGRLASGELFF.

The rearrangement uses TRBV7-9 and TRBJ2-5; D is uncertain. The CDR3 loop spans 14 amino acids. Germline V CDR1 and CDR2: SEHNR, FQNEAQ (reference sequence). The V end was cut by 5 bases, the J end by 0 bases, with 10 bases between. CDR3 DNA: TGTGCCAGCAGCCTCCTCGAGAACCAAGAGACCCAGTACTTC. Its protein is CASSLLENQETQYF.

This chain uses TRBV24-1 with TRBJ2-1; D might be TRBD2 (6 bases). The CDR3 has 15 amino acids. Germline loops: CDR1 KGHDR, CDR2 SFDVKD. V gave up 1 base and J gave up 10 bases, with 16 bases separating them. This CDR3 reads CATSDFGGMDEEQFF. DNA for the CDR3: TGTGCCACCAGTGATTTCGGCGGGATGGACGAGGAGCAGTTCTTC.

V is TRBV20-1 and J is TRBJ2-5; D possibly matches TRBD1 or TRBD2 (6 bases each). CDR1 is DFQATT, CDR2 SNEGSKA, per germline (reference sequence). Trimming removed 3 bases at V and 5 bases at J, with 13 bases between. The CDR3 is made up of 13 amino acids. The CDR3 DNA reads TGCAGTGCTAGTGGGGGGCTCGGGGAGACCCAGTACTTC. Its protein product is CSASGGLGETQYF.

The chain carries TRBV7-2 and TRBJ2-1, with 9 bases aligning to TRBD1. CDR3 length: 15 residues. The J segment lost 9 bases and the V segment lost 5 bases, leaving 11 bases of the junction unmatched. The germline V gene encodes CDR1 SGHTA and CDR2 FQGNSA. The CDR3 DNA sequence: TGTGCCAGCAGCCCACGGGACAGGGCCAGTGGTGAGCAGTTCTTC. It specifies CASSPRDRASGEQFF.

CDR3 loop: CASTSRGQNTGELFF. Written as DNA, the CDR3 is TGTGCCAGCACCAGTCGCGGGCAGAACACCGGGGAGCTGTTTTTT. This chain connects TRBV9 to TRBJ2-2; TRBD2 might be the D (5 bases). The V end was cut by 6 bases, the J end by 1 base, with 13 bases between. Germline assignment: CDR1 SGDLS and CDR2 YYNGEE. The CDR3 sequence is 15 residues long.

The V gene is TRBV11-3, the J gene TRBJ1-2; weak D call: TRBD1 (5 bases). CDR3 length: 15 amino acids. The germline V gene has CDR1 SGHNT and CDR2 YENEEA. V lost 4 bases and J lost 1, with 13 bases in between. For the CDR3, the DNA is TGTGCCAGCAGCTCCGGGGGAGTAAGTAACTATGGCTACACCTTC. Protein sequence: CASSSGGVSNYGYTF.

The chain carries TRBV24-1 and TRBJ1-5; D not resolved. V was shortened by 3 bases and J by 12 bases, with 11 bases between the two germline ends. Germline CDR1 reads KGHDR; CDR2 reads SFDVKD. This CDR3 comprises 12 residues. CDR3 coding DNA: TGTGCCACCAGTGATACCGGGATATTCCAGCATTTT. As protein: CATSDTGIFQHF.

CDR3 nucleotide sequence: TGCGCCACTCAGGGGGGTGAGCAGTTCTTC. Its protein is CATQGGEQFF. The chain employs TRBV4-3 and TRBJ2-1; tentatively, D is TRBD1 (7 bases). Germline V gene lookup returns CDR1 LGHNA and CDR2 YSLEER. The V end lost 10 bases, the J end lost 9 bases, and 10 bases lay between the germline ends. The CDR3 has 10 residues.

The rearrangement links TRBV12-3 or TRBV12-4 to TRBJ2-1, with D uncertain. Trimming shortened V by 5 bases and J by 9 bases, and 11 bases separated the two germline ends. The CDR3 is 12 residues long. The DNA of the CDR3 is TGTGCCAGCAGTCCACTCAATCTTGAGCAGTTCTTC. Protein product: CASSPLNLEQFF.

The chain carries TRBV27 and TRBJ1-2; the match to TRBD1 covers 7 bases. Germline V gene sequence: CDR1 MNHEY, CDR2 SMNVEV (reference sequence). The CDR3 length is 14 residues. Germline trimming cut 3 bases from V and 4 bases from J; bases unmatched to any gene: 5. In nucleotides, the CDR3 is TGTGCCAGCAGTTTTAACAGGGGAGGCTATGGCTACACCTTC. This gives the protein CASSFNRGGYGYTF.